This TCR beta chain was sequenced for a study of vaccination effects on CD4 cells after COVID-19. On the study more broadly: Sequencing in the ViraFEST assay came after antigen-specific CD4+ T cells had been expanded with viral peptide pools, which were used to stimulate PBMC.

Note on this clone: The antigen is undetermined.

Clones were read by immunoSEQ multiplex PCR, and TCRdb kept only the in-frame ones, dropping some. The table shows some 50,000 clones, with around 67% occurring only once. Culture proceeded for more than nine days, and CD4+ T cells were then isolated. According to the study, vaccine recipients showed no prior SARS-CoV-2 infection and negative nucleocapsid antibodies. A half-volume exchange with IL-2 medium occurred on days 3 and 7. This CDR3 spans 12 amino acids. Germline lookup yields CDR1 LGHDT and CDR2 YNNKEL (reference sequence). V was pared by 4 bases and J by 8 bases, with 4 bases of the junction left unmatched.

Sequencing used CD4+ T cells from PBMCs cultured without peptide, obtained before COVID-19 vaccination. The chain uses TRBV3-1 (or the pseudogene TRBV3-2) and TRBJ1-2; 7 bases are shared with TRBD1. The sequence was obtained from a human donor who received a COVID-19 vaccine. CDR3 DNA: TGTGCCAGCAGCCCCCCGGGACAGGGCTACACCTTC. Amino acids: CASSPPGQGYTF.